The clone carrying this TCR beta chain was picked up a small number of times. Its antigen remains unidentified. This entry comes from a study of T cell repertoires in cytomegalovirus infection. About the research overall: CMV infection together with matching HLA type was indicated by public TCR beta signatures. Study-wide results and caveats: HLA-C-restricted CMV clonotypes gave the most frequent clonotype in two of eight donors.

One entry per CDR3 protein results from TCRdb running MiXCR on the reads. This sample has around 300,000 distinct CDR3 sequences, with 9.5% found just once. Trimming took 5 bases from V and 7 from J; bases not matched to a gene: 6. CDR1 and CDR2 from the germline V gene are LNHNV and YYDKDF (reference sequence). The CDR3 loop spans 14 amino acids. The receptor was isolated from a human donor in good health (CMV status not recorded). Some clones in this sample may be carry-over from other donors' samples. V is TRBV15 and J is TRBJ2-1; 9 bases line up with TRBD2. The sequenced sample was PBMCs. Written as DNA, the CDR3 is TGTGCCACCAGCCTGGGACTAGCTTCGAATGAGCAGTTCTTC. Translation: CATSLGLASNEQFF.